This paragraph reports one T cell receptor (beta chain). Its antigen is currently unknown. TCRdb's table, derived via immunoSEQ multiplex PCR, lists solely in-frame clones and lacks some. The sample lists fewer than 80,000 clones; nearly 98% were seen once. This sample stems from a study of Tregs in tolerant kidney transplant recipients. Broader study findings: Findings come from small patient numbers and require larger validation.

There are 13 residues in the CDR3. Looked up from germline, CDR1 is KGHSH and CDR2 is LQKENI. V lost 4 bases, J lost 6 bases, and 13 bases lay in between. The source of this sequence is a human donor who received a combined kidney and bone marrow transplant. Sequenced here: CD4+ T cells from blood, sampled before the transplant. The chain recombines TRBV18 with TRBJ2-7; D unclear. The CDR3 reads CASSRSQEAEQYF. The CDR3 bases are TGTGCCAGCTCACGGTCCCAAGAAGCCGAGCAGTACTTC.